Presented here are 14 T cell receptor beta chains from one specimen sequenced in a study of cytomegalovirus exposure and HLA in healthy donors. The PCR was carried out with 60 Vbeta primers and 13 Jbeta primers. Assay used: immunoSEQ multiplex PCR; TCRdb lists only in-frame clones, some missing. The table lists around 140,000 clones, less than 85% of them singletons. Sequenced sample: PBMCs. The receptors shown here come from a man aged 35-49 years in good health and CMV-seronegative.

The rearrangement uses TRBV10-1 and TRBJ2-3; 13 bases align to TRBD2. Germline CDR1 and CDR2: WNHNN and SYGVQD (reference sequence). This CDR3 spans 21 amino acids. V shed 5 bases and J 0 bases; nucleotides not matched to a gene: 17. CDR3 DNA: TGCGCCAGCAGTACCGAAGAACCGGGACTAGCGGGAACAACTAGCACAGATACGCAGTATTTT. Amino acid sequence: CASSTEEPGLAGTTSTDTQYF.

The chain recombines TRBV5-4 with TRBJ2-7, with a possible D match to TRBD2 (5 bases). The CDR3 totals 14 residues. Trimming took off 1 base at V and 1 base at J, with 9 bases between the two ends. Germline V CDR1 and CDR2: SGHNT, YYREEE (reference sequence). The CDR3 DNA reads TGTGCCAGCAGCTTGAATCCGGGATCCTACGAGCAGTACTTC. Amino acid sequence: CASSLNPGSYEQYF. The full variable domain, rest sourced from reference TRBV5-4 and TRBJ2-7, is ETGVTQSPTHLIKTRGQQVTLRCSSQSGHNTVSWYQQALGQGPQFIFQYYREEENGRGNFPPRFSGLQFPNYSSELNVNALELDDSALYLCASSLNPGSYEQYFGPGTRLTVT.

The genes are TRBV5-6 and TRBJ1-5; 10 positions agree with TRBD1. Germline V gene lookup returns CDR1 SGHDT and CDR2 YYEEEE. The V gene end was trimmed by 1 base and the J gene end by 0 bases; junction bases not matched to a gene: 1. The CDR3 covers 16 residues. CDR3: CASSLRDRGSNQPQHF. CDR3 coding DNA: TGTGCCAGCAGCTTGAGGGACAGGGGTAGCAATCAGCCCCAGCATTTT.

The V call is TRBV6-5, the J call TRBJ1-2; D not certain. The V and J ends lost 0 bases and 6 bases respectively, with 8 bases between them. CDR1 and CDR2 from the germline V gene are MNHEY and SVGAGI. CDR3 length: 13 amino acids. CDR3 bases: TGTGCCAGCAGTTACTCGTCCTTCCATGGCTACACCTTC. It yields the protein CASSYSSFHGYTF.

The chain recombines TRBV27 with TRBJ2-6; 7 nucleotides match TRBD2. The CDR3 consists of 17 residues. J gave up 1 base and V 7 bases, and 10 bases lay outside the gene matches. Germline lookup yields CDR1 MNHEY and CDR2 SMNVEV (reference sequence). The CDR3 sequence: CASNPTSFVSGANVLTF. DNA of the CDR3: TGTGCCAGCAACCCGACTAGCTTTGTTTCTGGGGCCAACGTCCTGACTTTC. The full variable domain, with the rest looked up from reference TRBV27 and TRBJ2-6, is EAQVTQNPRYLITVTGKKLTVTCSQNMNHEYMSWYRQDPGLGLRQIYYSMNVEVTDKGDVPEGYKVSRKEKRNFPLILESPSPNQTSLYFCASNPTSFVSGANVLTFGAGSRLTVL.

This chain connects TRBV2 to TRBJ1-1, with TRBD1 matching 8 bases. CDR1 is SNHLY and CDR2 is FYNNEI in the germline V gene. J was trimmed by 3 bases and V by 2 bases; bases with no gene match: 2. The CDR3 totals 14 residues. In nucleotides, the CDR3 is TGTGCCAGCAGTGAAACAGGGGGACACACTGAAGCTTTCTTT. It is translated as CASSETGGHTEAFF.

This clone was observed a single time. The V and J genes are TRBV19 and TRBJ2-5; 10 positions match TRBD2. This CDR3 has 14 amino acids. Looked up from germline, CDR1 is LNHDA and CDR2 is SQIVND (reference sequence). V gave up 7 bases and J gave up 3 bases; unmatched junction bases: 5. The CDR3 loop is CASIWLAGEETQYF. CDR3 nucleotides: TGTGCCAGTATTTGGCTAGCGGGAGAAGAGACCCAGTACTTC.

Turning to this clone: The sample contains more than one DNA sequence encoding this CDR3. The rearrangement uses TRBV4-1 and TRBJ2-7, with 7 bases matching TRBD1. Germline V gene sequence: CDR1 MGHRA, CDR2 YSYEKL. The CDR3 consists of 13 residues. Trimming took 4 bases from V and 3 from J; bases not matched to a gene: 3. The CDR3 loop reads CASSPGTDYEQYF. The DNA of the CDR3 is TGCGCCAGCAGCCCGGGGACAGACTACGAGCAGTACTTC.

DNA for the CDR3: TGTGCCAGCTCACCAAAAACCGGGACAGGGGGCTCCATGAACACTGAAGCTTTCTTT. Its protein is CASSPKTGTGGSMNTEAFF. This sequence joins TRBV18 and TRBJ1-1; 12 nucleotides line up with TRBD1. The CDR3 has 19 residues. V trimming: 2 bases; J trimming: 0 bases; junction bases outside the gene matches: 10. Germline CDR1 KGHSH, CDR2 LQKENI. The entire variable domain, with the rest obtained from reference TRBV18 and TRBJ1-1, is as follows: NAGVMQNPRHLVRRRGQEARLRCSPMKGHSHVYWYRQLPEEGLKFMVYLQKENIIDESGMPKERFSAEFPKEGPSILRIQQVVRGDSAAYFCASSPKTGTGGSMNTEAFFGQGTRLTVV.

The chain recombines TRBV6-6 with TRBJ2-7, with TRBD1 matching 9 bases. CDR1 is MNHNY and CDR2 is SVGAGI in the germline V gene (reference sequence). The ends lost 5 bases at V and 1 base at J; junction bases unmatched: 3. CDR3 length: 14 amino acids. The CDR3 spells CASSRDRGSYEQYF. The CDR3 DNA sequence: TGTGCCAGCAGTCGCGACAGGGGGTCCTACGAGCAGTACTTC.

The table lists this clone with a few counts. The chain recombines TRBV6-4 with TRBJ2-1; 8 bases are a match to TRBD1. Losses at the gene ends were 0 bases for V and 10 bases for J; bases not matched to a gene: 8. This CDR3 has 15 residues. Germline assignment: CDR1 MRHNA and CDR2 SNTAGT. The CDR3 spells CASSDSRQGMSEQFF. The CDR3 DNA reads as TGTGCCAGCAGTGACTCGAGACAGGGGATGAGCGAGCAGTTCTTC.

V usage is TRBV5-6 and J usage is TRBJ1-2; the D gene is possibly TRBD1 (5 bases). CDR1 SGHDT and CDR2 YYEEEE come from the germline V gene. The CDR3 runs to 14 residues. V was cut by 2 bases and J by 4 bases, with 12 bases left in between. Written as DNA, the CDR3 is TGTGCCAGCAGCTTTTCTTCAGGGTCCTATGGCTACACCTTC. Amino acids: CASSFSSGSYGYTF. Drawing the rest from reference TRBV5-6 and TRBJ1-2, the complete variable domain is DAGVTQSPTHLIKTRGQQVTLRCSPKSGHDTVSWYQQALGQGPQFIFQYYEEEERQRGNFPDRFSGHQFPNYSSELNVNALLLGDSALYLCASSFSSGSYGYTFGSGTRLTVV.

The chain employs TRBV4-1 and TRBJ2-5, with 12 positions matching TRBD2. V trimming: 1 base; J trimming: 2 bases; junction bases outside the gene matches: 8. The CDR3 spans 18 residues. CDR1 and CDR2 from the germline V gene are MGHRA and YSYEKL. As DNA, the CDR3 is TGCGCCAGCAGCCAAGTGGCTAGCGGGGGGGCCAGGCAAGAGACCCAGTACTTC. This sequence encodes CASSQVASGGARQETQYF.

The J gene is TRBJ2-7, the V gene TRBV28; the match to TRBD2 covers 8 bases. V was pared by 8 bases and J by 3 bases, with 15 bases of the junction left unmatched. The germline V gene encodes CDR1 MDHEN and CDR2 SYDVKM. The CDR3 has 16 amino acids. DNA for the CDR3: TGTGCCAGCCGGGGGGCGGGGGGACTAGAGATCTACGAGCAGTACTTC. Its protein product is CASRGAGGLEIYEQYF.